This T cell receptor beta chain was found in a study of blood T cells in healthy people across ages. This CDR3 region has 11 residues. The V gene's germline CDR1 is DFQATT and CDR2 SNEGSKA (reference sequence). V was shortened by 5 bases and J by 3 bases, with 7 bases between the two germline ends. Combining a sample-barcoded 5' primer with a J-beta primer mix, a second PCR ran for roughly 7 to 11 cycles. Using its own MiXCR run on the 5' RACE reads, TCRdb lists one record per CDR3 protein. Of some 640,000 distinct CDR3 sequences listed, 49% are singletons. This clonotype was counted many times. As yet, its antigen is unknown. General study points: Correlation between TCR beta diversity and naive T cell percentage was strong.

The sequence was collected from a woman aged 55-75 years in good health. Sequences were obtained from blood. This chain joins TRBV20-1 and TRBJ2-5, with D possibly TRBD2 on 6 matching bases. CDR3 bases: TGCAGTGCTTGGACTAAAGAGACCCAGTACTTC. This encodes CSAWTKETQYF.